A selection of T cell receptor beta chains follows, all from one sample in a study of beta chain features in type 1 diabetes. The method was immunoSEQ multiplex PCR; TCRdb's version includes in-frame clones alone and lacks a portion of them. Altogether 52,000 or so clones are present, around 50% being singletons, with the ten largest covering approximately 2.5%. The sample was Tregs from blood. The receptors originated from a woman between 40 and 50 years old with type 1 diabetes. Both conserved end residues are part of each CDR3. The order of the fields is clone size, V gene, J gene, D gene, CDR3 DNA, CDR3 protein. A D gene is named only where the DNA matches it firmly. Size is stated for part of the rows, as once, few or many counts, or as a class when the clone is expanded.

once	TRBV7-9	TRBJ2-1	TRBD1	TGTGCCAGCAGCACCCCAGGGGGTCGAAGGGTGGGTGAGCAGTTCTTC	CASSTPGGRRVGEQFF
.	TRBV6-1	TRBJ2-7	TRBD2	TGTGCCAGCAGCGGGACTAGCGGGCGGGAGCAGTACTTC	CASSGTSGREQYF
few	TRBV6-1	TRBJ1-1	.	TGTGCCAGCAGTGAACCAGGAAAAGGGAACACTGAAGCTTTCTTT	CASSEPGKGNTEAFF
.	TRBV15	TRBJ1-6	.	TGTGCCACCAGGGCGGGGGATGGGAGTAATTCACCCCTCCACTTT	CATRAGDGSNSPLHF
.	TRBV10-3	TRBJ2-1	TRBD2	TGTGCCATCAGAGGACTAGCGGGAGAGGAGTCCTACAATGAGCAGTTCTTC	CAIRGLAGEESYNEQFF
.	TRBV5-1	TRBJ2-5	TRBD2	TGCGCCAGCAGCTTGGCGGCGGGAGTGGCAGAGACCCAGTACTTC	CASSLAAGVAETQYF
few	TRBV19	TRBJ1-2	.	TGTGCCAGTAGTCCTCGTACCGGCCCGGGTGGCTACACCTTC	CASSPRTGPGGYTF
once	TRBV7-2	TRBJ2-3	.	TGTGCCAGCAGGCCCCCGGCGGCAGATACGCAGTATTTT	CASRPPAADTQYF
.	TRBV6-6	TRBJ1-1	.	TGTGCCAGCAGTTACGCGGCAGCTGAAGCTTTCTTT	CASSYAAAEAFF
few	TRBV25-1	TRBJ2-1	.	TGTGCCAGCAGCCTAAGCTCCTACAATGAGCAGTTCTTC	CASSLSSYNEQFF
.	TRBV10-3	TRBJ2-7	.	TGTGCCATCAAGAGCGATCTTGGACAGTCTAGTACCGAGCAGTACTTC	CAIKSDLGQSSTEQYF
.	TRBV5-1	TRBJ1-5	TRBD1	TGCGCCAGCAGCTTGATCCCAGGGGGCGGTCAGCCCCAGCATTTT	CASSLIPGGGQPQHF
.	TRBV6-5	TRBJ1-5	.	TGTGCCAGCAGTTATGACATAAATCAGCCCCAGCATTTT	CASSYDINQPQHF
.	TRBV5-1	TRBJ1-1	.	TGCGCCAGCAGCTTGGCCCCCCCAGATATGAACACTGAAGCTTTCTTT	CASSLAPPDMNTEAFF
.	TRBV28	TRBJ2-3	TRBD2	TGTGCCAGCAGTTTTTTTCGAGCGGGGGGATTCACAGATACGCAGTATTTT	CASSFFRAGGFTDTQYF
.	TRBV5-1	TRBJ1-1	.	TGCGCCAGCAGCTCGACAGGCCAGAACACTGAAGCTTTCTTT	CASSSTGQNTEAFF
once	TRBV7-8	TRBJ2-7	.	TGTGCCAGCAGCTTACCTAACTCCTACGAGCAGTACTTC	CASSLPNSYEQYF
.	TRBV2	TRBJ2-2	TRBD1	TGTGCCAGCAAGGAGACAGGGGCCACCGGGGAGCTGTTTTTT	CASKETGATGELFF
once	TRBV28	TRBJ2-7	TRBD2	TGTGCCAGCAGTGGCCCCGGCGGGAGGACCTACGAGCAGTACTTC	CASSGPGGRTYEQYF
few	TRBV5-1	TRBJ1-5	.	TGCGCCAGCAGCTTGGAAGGCAGGGCGGATCAGCCCCAGCATTTT	CASSLEGRADQPQHF
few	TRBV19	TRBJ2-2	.	TGTGCCAGTAAGGGCCAGGGGGGCACCGGGGAGCTGTTTTTT	CASKGQGGTGELFF
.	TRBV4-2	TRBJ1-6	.	TGTGCCAGCAGCCACCCCGGGACGGGGGATTCACCCCTCCACTTT	CASSHPGTGDSPLHF
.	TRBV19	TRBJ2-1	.	TGTGCCAGTAGGTCGGGTTACCTAGCAAATGAGCAGTTCTTC	CASRSGYLANEQFF
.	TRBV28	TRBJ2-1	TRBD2	TGTGCCAGCAGTGTAGCGGGAGGCAATGAGCAGTTCTTC	CASSVAGGNEQFF
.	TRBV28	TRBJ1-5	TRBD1	TGTGCCAGCAGGCGGGACAGGAGTAATCAGCCCCAGCATTTT	CASRRDRSNQPQHF
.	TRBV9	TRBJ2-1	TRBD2	TGTGCCAGCAGCACAAGAGGAAAAGCGGGAGGTCTGTACAATGAGCAGTTCTTC	CASSTRGKAGGLYNEQFF
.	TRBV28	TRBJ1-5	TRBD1	TGTGCCAGCAGTTCCCCCGACAGGGGCCATCAGTTT	CASSSPDRGHQF
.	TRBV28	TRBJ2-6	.	TGTGCCAGCAGTGTCGTCTCTGGGGCCAACGTCCTGACTTTC	CASSVVSGANVLTF
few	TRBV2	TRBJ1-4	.	TGTGCCAGCAGTGATGTAGAGGGTGCTAATGAAAAACTGTTTTTT	CASSDVEGANEKLFF
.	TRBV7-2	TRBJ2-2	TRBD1	TGTGCCAGCAGCTTTAGACAGGGGGCAGGCACCGGGGAGCTGTTTTTT	CASSFRQGAGTGELFF
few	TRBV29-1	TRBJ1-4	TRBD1	TGCAGCGTCTTCGACAGGGGGGAAAAACTGTTTTTT	CSVFDRGEKLFF
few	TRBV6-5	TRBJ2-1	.	TGTGCCAGCAGCTCCTATAGCGATGAGCAGTTCTTC	CASSSYSDEQFF
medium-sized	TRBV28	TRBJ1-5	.	TGTGCCAGCAGCCTATTAGGGGGTCCCCAGCATTTT	CASSLLGGPQHF
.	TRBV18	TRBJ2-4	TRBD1	TGTGCCAGCTCAAGACTCGGGACAGGGCAAGCAAACATTCAGTACTTC	CASSRLGTGQANIQYF
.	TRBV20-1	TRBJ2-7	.	TGCAGTGCAAGCTTAGCCTACGAGCAGTACTTC	CSASLAYEQYF
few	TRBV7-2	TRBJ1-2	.	TGTGCCAGCAGCTTAGACAGGATGCGCGGCTACACCTTC	CASSLDRMRGYTF
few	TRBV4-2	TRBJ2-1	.	TGTGCCAGCAGCACCCGCGAGGATGAGCAGTTCTTC	CASSTREDEQFF
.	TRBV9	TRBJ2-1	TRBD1	TGTGCCAGCAGCGTAGGACAGGGAAACAATGAGCAGTTCTTC	CASSVGQGNNEQFF
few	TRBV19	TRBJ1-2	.	TGTGCCAGTAGTACCGGGAGACGGGATGGCTACACCTTC	CASSTGRRDGYTF
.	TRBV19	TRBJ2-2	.	TGTGCCAGTTCCGCCTGGCCCCTTCCCGGGGAGCTGTTTTTT	CASSAWPLPGELFF
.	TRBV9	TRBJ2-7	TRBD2	TGTGCCAGCAGCACTTCTAGCGGGGTCGGCGAGCAGTACTTC	CASSTSSGVGEQYF
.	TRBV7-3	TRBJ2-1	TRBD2	TGTGCCAGCAGCTCCAGCGGGAGTCAGTACAATGAGCAGTTCTTC	CASSSSGSQYNEQFF
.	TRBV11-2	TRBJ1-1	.	TGTGCCAGCAGCTTCAGGGGAGAGGGCACTGAAGCTTTCTTT	CASSFRGEGTEAFF
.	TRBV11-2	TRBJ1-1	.	TGTGCCAGCAGCTTCGCACCTATGAACACTGAAGCTTTCTTT	CASSFAPMNTEAFF
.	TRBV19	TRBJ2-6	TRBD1	TGTGCCACCGGACAGGGGGGACTCTGGGCCAACGTCCTGACTTTC	CATGQGGLWANVLTF
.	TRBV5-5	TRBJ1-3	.	TGTGCCAGCAGCCCGGGCTACGGGGTTGGAAACACCATATATTTT	CASSPGYGVGNTIYF
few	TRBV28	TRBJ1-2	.	TGTGCCACCCTGCAGGGCTATGGCTACACCTTC	CATLQGYGYTF
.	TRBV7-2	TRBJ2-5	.	TGTGCCAGCAGGTGGGCAGCTGCTCAAGAGACCCAGTACTTC	CASRWAAAQETQYF
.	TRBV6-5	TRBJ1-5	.	TGTGCCAGCAGCCTAGATCTGAATCAGCCCCAGCATTTT	CASSLDLNQPQHF
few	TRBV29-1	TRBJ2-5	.	TGCAGCGCAAAGAACAGGTCGAAGACCCAGTACTTC	CSAKNRSKTQYF
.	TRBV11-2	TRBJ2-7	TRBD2	TGTGCCAGCAGCTTAGAGGCAGGGAGGGCCTGGGAGCAGTACTTC	CASSLEAGRAWEQYF
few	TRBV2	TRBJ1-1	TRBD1	TGTGCCAGCGAGGGACAGGTGTACACTGAAGCTTTCTTT	CASEGQVYTEAFF
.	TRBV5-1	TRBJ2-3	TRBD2	TGCGCCAGCAGGGCCGGGACTAGTACAGATACGCAGTATTTT	CASRAGTSTDTQYF
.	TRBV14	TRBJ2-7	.	TGTGCCAGCAGCCTTGACTCCAACTCCTACGAGCAGTACTTC	CASSLDSNSYEQYF
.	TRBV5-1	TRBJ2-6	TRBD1	TGCGCCAGCAAACAGGGGGCGCAGACTGGGGCCAACGTCCTGACTTTC	CASKQGAQTGANVLTF
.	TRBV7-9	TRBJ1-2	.	TGTGCCAGCAGCCGCGGATGGGGCAACGGCTACACCTTC	CASSRGWGNGYTF
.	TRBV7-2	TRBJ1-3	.	TGTGCCAGCACCCCACGGCGGGGGCCGAACACCATATATTTT	CASTPRRGPNTIYF
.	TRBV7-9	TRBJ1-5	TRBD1	TGTGCCAGCAGCTCCGGGACAGGGGTCGGGCCCCAGCATTTT	CASSSGTGVGPQHF
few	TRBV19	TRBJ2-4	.	TGTGCCAGTAGTATAGCCGAGAGGGACATTCAGTACTTC	CASSIAERDIQYF